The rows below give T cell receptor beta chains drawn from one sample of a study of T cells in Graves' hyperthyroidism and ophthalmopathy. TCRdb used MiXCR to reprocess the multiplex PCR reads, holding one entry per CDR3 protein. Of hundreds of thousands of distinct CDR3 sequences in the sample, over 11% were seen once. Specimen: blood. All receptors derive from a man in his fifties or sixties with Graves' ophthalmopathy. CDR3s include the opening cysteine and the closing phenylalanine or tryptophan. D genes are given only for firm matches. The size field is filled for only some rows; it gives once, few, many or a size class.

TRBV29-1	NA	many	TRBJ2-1	CSVSLGYNEQFF	TGCAGCGTCTCCTTGGGGTACAATGAGCAGTTCTTC
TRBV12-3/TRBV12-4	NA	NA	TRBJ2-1	CASSTTYEQFF	TGTGCCAGCAGTACCACTTATGAGCAGTTCTTC
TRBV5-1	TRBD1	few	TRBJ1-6	CASSLGQGYNSPLHF	TGCGCCAGCAGCTTAGGACAGGGTTATAATTCACCCCTCCACTTT
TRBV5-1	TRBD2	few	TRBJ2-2	CASSSERERTGELFF	TGCGCCAGCAGCTCCGAGCGGGAGCGCACCGGGGAGCTGTTTTTT
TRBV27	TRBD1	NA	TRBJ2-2	CASRLDRGSGTGELFF	TGTGCCAGCAGACTCGACAGGGGGTCGGGCACCGGGGAGCTGTTTTTT
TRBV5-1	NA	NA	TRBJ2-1	CASSSEPNISPEQFF	TGCGCCAGCAGCTCCGAACCCAATATCAGCCCCGAGCAGTTCTTC
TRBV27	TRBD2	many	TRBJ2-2	CASRPLGLTNTGELFF	TGTGCCAGCAGACCCCTGGGACTAACGAACACCGGGGAGCTGTTTTTT
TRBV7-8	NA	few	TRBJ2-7	CASSLGLFPGHEQYF	TGTGCCAGCAGCTTAGGTCTTTTCCCGGGGCACGAGCAGTACTTC
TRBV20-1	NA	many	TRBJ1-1	CSAKPPGLNTEAFF	TGCAGTGCTAAGCCCCCCGGACTTAACACTGAAGCTTTCTTT
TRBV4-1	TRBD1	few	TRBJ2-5	CASTPKDRIQETQYF	TGCGCCAGCACTCCCAAGGACAGGATACAAGAGACCCAGTACTTC
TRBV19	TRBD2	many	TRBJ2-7	CASSILAGGSEQYF	TGTGCCAGTAGTATCTTAGCGGGAGGATCCGAGCAGTACTTC
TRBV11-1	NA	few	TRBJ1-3	CASSPSWRSGNTIYF	TGTGCCAGCAGCCCTTCATGGAGATCTGGAAACACCATATATTTT
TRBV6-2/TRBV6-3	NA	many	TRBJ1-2	CASNLRTDSGYTF	TGTGCCAGCAACCTCAGGACCGACAGCGGCTACACCTTC
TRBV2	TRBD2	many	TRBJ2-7	CASSFSGMIYEQYF	TGTGCCAGCAGCTTTAGCGGGATGATCTACGAGCAGTACTTC
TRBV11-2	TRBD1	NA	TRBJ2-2	CASSLGTGVSTGELFF	TGTGCCAGCAGCTTAGGGACAGGGGTTTCCACCGGGGAGCTGTTTTTT
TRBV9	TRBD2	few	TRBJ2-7	CASSVGTGTSGDYEQYF	TGTGCCAGCAGCGTGGGCACCGGGACTAGCGGCGACTACGAGCAGTACTTC
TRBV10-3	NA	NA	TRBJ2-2	CAISPRLGGNTGELFF	TGTGCCATCAGTCCTCGACTAGGAGGGAACACCGGGGAGCTGTTTTTT
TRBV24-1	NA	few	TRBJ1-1	CATSDPLQGRAFF	TGTGCCACCAGTGATCCACTACAGGGTAGAGCTTTCTTT
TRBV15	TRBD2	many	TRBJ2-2	CATSKGLAGNTGELFF	TGTGCCACCAGCAAGGGACTAGCGGGGAACACCGGGGAGCTGTTTTTT
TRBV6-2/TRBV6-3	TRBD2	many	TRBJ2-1	CASTSGTSGSSEQFF	TGTGCCAGCACTTCCGGGACTAGCGGGAGCAGTGAGCAGTTCTTC
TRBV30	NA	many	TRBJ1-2	CAWSVPGRGYGYTF	TGTGCCTGGAGTGTACCCGGCAGGGGCTATGGCTACACCTTC
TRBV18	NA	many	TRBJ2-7	CASSQRGDEQYF	TGTGCCAGCTCACAAAGGGGGGACGAGCAGTACTTC
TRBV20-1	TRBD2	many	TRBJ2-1	CSARAGTSGRAGGTYNEQFF	TGCAGTGCTAGAGCGGGGACTAGCGGGAGGGCCGGGGGAACCTACAATGAGCAGTTCTTC
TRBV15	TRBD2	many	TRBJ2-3	CATSRDFLLGGSSADTQYF	TGTGCCACCAGCAGAGATTTTCTGTTAGGCGGGAGTTCGGCAGATACGCAGTATTTT
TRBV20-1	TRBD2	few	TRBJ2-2	CSARAIAGIGELFF	TGCAGTGCTAGAGCGATAGCGGGAATCGGGGAGCTGTTTTTT
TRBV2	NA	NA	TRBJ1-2	CASSVGPANYGYTF	TGTGCCAGCAGTGTTGGCCCAGCTAACTATGGCTACACCTTC
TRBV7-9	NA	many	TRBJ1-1	CASSLQGWAEAFF	TGTGCCAGCAGCTTGCAGGGGTGGGCTGAAGCTTTCTTT
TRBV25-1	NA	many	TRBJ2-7	CASSDIYEQYF	TGTGCCAGCAGTGACATCTACGAGCAGTACTTC
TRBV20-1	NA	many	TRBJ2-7	CSARNHYEQYF	TGCAGTGCTAGAAACCACTACGAGCAGTACTTC
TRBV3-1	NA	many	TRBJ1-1	CASSQVPGGRGNTEAFF	TGTGCCAGCAGCCAAGTTCCCGGGGGCAGGGGGAACACTGAAGCTTTCTTT